Following are 24 T cell receptor beta chains from one sample sequenced in a study of blood T cell repertoires in COVID-19 (dated by TCRdb to 2018 to 2020). Library preparation was by the immunoSEQ multiplex PCR assay. TCRdb retrieved this table from immuneACCESS and kept in-frame rearrangements only. Not all clones are present; in checked studies, unresolved V genes account for under half, and no reason is known for the remainder. Here the sample has 85,000 to 95,000 clones; 87% occur a single time. Together, the top ten hold around 7% of the sample. The specimen was peripheral blood. Receptors were obtained from a human donor with acute or convalescent COVID-19. The donor label of this sample is uncertain.

The chain joins TRBV3-1 (or the pseudogene TRBV3-2) to TRBJ1-6, with 11 bases identical to TRBD1. V was pared by 2 bases and J by 9 bases, with 6 bases of the junction left unmatched. Germline V gene lookup returns CDR1 LGHDT and CDR2 YNNKEL (reference sequence). The CDR3 spans 16 residues. Here the CDR3 DNA reads TGTGCCAGCAGCCAACGGCCGGGACAGGGGGGTTCACCCCTCCACTTT. It is translated as CASSQRPGQGGSPLHF.

The V call is TRBV5-1, the J call TRBJ1-1, with D tentatively TRBD1 (6 bases). Trimming removed 5 bases from V and 4 bases from J, with 6 bases in between. Looked up from germline, CDR1 is SGHRS and CDR2 is YFSETQ. This CDR3 spans 11 amino acids. The CDR3 bases are TGCGCCAGCAGGGACAGCACTGAAGCTTTCTTT. Amino acids: CASRDSTEAFF. Filled out from reference TRBV5-1 and TRBJ1-1, the complete variable domain reads KAGVTQTPRYLIKTRGQQVTLSCSPISGHRSVSWYQQTPGQGLQFLFEYFSETQRNKGNFPGRFSGRQFSNSRSEMNVSTLELGDSALYLCASRDSTEAFFGQGTRLTVV.

About this clone itself: The germline gene is not matched at one end of the junction; a read error may be the cause. Other DNA variants within this sample encode the same CDR3. The J gene is TRBJ1-5, the V gene TRBV12-3 or TRBV12-4; weak D call: TRBD1 (6 bases). This CDR3 contains 13 residues. DNA for the CDR3: TGTGCCAGCAGTGGACAGAGCAATCAGCCCCAACATTTT. It yields the protein CASSGQSNQPQHF.

The chain employs TRBV4-1 and TRBJ1-5; 8 bases fit TRBD1. Per the germline V gene, CDR1 is MGHRA and CDR2 is YSYEKL. V was pared by 4 bases and J by 7 bases, with 6 bases of the junction left unmatched. The length of the CDR3 is 14 residues. CDR3 region: CASSPQGGLQPQHF. The CDR3 bases are TGCGCCAGCAGCCCACAGGGGGGATTGCAGCCCCAGCATTTT.

The genes are TRBV2 and TRBJ1-6, with D tentatively TRBD1 (6 bases). This CDR3 has 14 residues. The germline V and J ends were trimmed by 8 bases and 6 bases, with 14 bases remaining between them. CDR1 and CDR2 (germline): SNHLY, FYNNEI. The CDR3 region has the DNA TGTGCCAGCGAAAACAGACAGGCTAATTCACCCCTCCACTTT. Amino acids: CASENRQANSPLHF.

This chain connects TRBV4-1 to TRBJ1-6; D ambiguous. In germline, CDR1 is MGHRA, CDR2 YSYEKL. This CDR3 has 15 amino acids. V lost 2 bases to trimming and J lost 6 bases, with 11 bases between them. CDR3 protein: CASSQFRPGNSPLHF. The DNA for the CDR3 is TGCGCCAGCAGCCAATTTCGACCGGGTAATTCACCCCTCCACTTT.

DNA for the CDR3: TGTGCCAGCAGCCCCCCGGTGGTCAACACTGAAGCTTTCTTT. Protein sequence: CASSPPVVNTEAFF. The chain has TRBV7-9 and TRBJ1-1; D uncertain. Trimming shortened V by 5 bases and J by 2 bases, and 12 bases separated the two germline ends. Germline V gives CDR1 SEHNR, CDR2 FQNEAQ (reference sequence). The CDR3 covers 14 residues.

V usage is TRBV7-8 and J usage is TRBJ2-1, with 10 bases fitting TRBD2. The CDR3 runs 15 residues. Germline lookup yields CDR1 SGHVS and CDR2 FQNEAQ. After removal of 7 bases from V and 5 bases from J, the junction contained 8 bases not matched to a gene. Written as DNA, the CDR3 is TGTGCCAGCACTAAAAGTACTAGCGGGGACAATGAGCAGTTCTTC. Encoded protein: CASTKSTSGDNEQFF.

The CDR3 DNA is TGCAGTGCTAGACAGGGCTACGAGCAGTACTTC. This encodes CSARQGYEQYF. The V gene is TRBV20-1, the J gene TRBJ2-7; TRBD1 might be the D (5 bases). V was clipped by 2 bases and J by 3 bases, with 5 bases between them. From germline, CDR1 is DFQATT and CDR2 SNEGSKA (reference sequence). The CDR3 length is 11 residues.

This chain joins TRBV19 and TRBJ1-2; D is perhaps TRBD1 (6 bases). Trimming cost V 1 base and J 8 bases, with 11 bases left between them. The CDR3 is made up of 13 amino acids. In germline, CDR1 is LNHDA, CDR2 SQIVND (reference sequence). CDR3 sequence reads: CASSIAGVEGYTF. The DNA for the CDR3 is TGTGCCAGTAGTATAGCAGGGGTTGAAGGCTACACCTTC.

The chain has TRBV7-9 and TRBJ2-7; D ambiguous. Deletions cut 4 bases from V and 0 bases from J, with 7 bases between. Germline CDR1 reads SEHNR; CDR2 reads FQNEAQ (reference sequence). The CDR3 runs to 13 residues. The DNA for the CDR3 is TGTGCCAGCAGCTACAGAGACTCCTACGAGCAGTACTTC. This translates into CASSYRDSYEQYF.

The gene calls are TRBV5-1 and TRBJ2-2, with D tentatively TRBD1 (6 bases). This CDR3 has 17 residues. Germline values: CDR1 SGHRS, CDR2 YFSETQ. Trimming cost V 0 bases and J 3 bases, with 15 bases left between them. The CDR3 here is CASSLGGTRSDTGELFF. For the CDR3, the DNA is TGCGCCAGCAGCTTGGGGGGGACACGGTCGGACACCGGGGAGCTGTTTTTT.

V gene TRBV9 combines with J gene TRBJ1-1, with D hard to call. From germline, CDR1 is SGDLS and CDR2 YYNGEE. CDR3 length: 15 residues. Trimming left V 2 bases short and J 0 bases short, with 11 bases between. This CDR3 reads CASSVLERLNTEAFF. The CDR3 DNA sequence: TGTGCCAGCAGCGTCCTTGAGCGGTTGAACACTGAAGCTTTCTTT.

This chain joins TRBV5-1 and TRBJ1-4, with TRBD1 as a possible D gene (6 bases). This CDR3 region has 15 residues. V shed 4 bases and J shed 0 bases, with 10 bases lying between them. Per germline, CDR1 SGHRS and CDR2 YFSETQ. CDR3 sequence (DNA): TGCGCCAGCAGCCAGGGGCCTTCAACTAATGAAAAACTGTTTTTT. It codes for CASSQGPSTNEKLFF.

The table lists this clone with a few counts. The rearrangement joins TRBV7-9 to TRBJ1-1; weak D call: TRBD1 (5 bases). The CDR3 runs 13 residues. V was cut by 1 base and J by 3 bases, with 6 bases left in between. Germline V gene lookup returns CDR1 SEHNR and CDR2 FQNEAQ (reference sequence). The CDR3 sequence is CASSLGGDTEAFF. The DNA for the CDR3 is TGTGCCAGCAGCTTAGGGGGGGACACTGAAGCTTTCTTT.

This CDR3 reads CASSLGSGSDEKLFF. In DNA, the CDR3 is TGTGCCAGCAGCTTGGGGTCCGGGAGTGACGAAAAACTGTTTTTT. This chain connects TRBV5-4 to TRBJ1-4; D ambiguous. V was clipped by 0 bases and J by 8 bases, with 14 bases between them. Germline CDR1 is SGHNT and CDR2 is YYREEE (reference sequence). The CDR3 covers 15 residues.

This clone was seen ten or more times. The V gene is TRBV30, the J gene TRBJ1-2; D not resolved. CDR3 length: 14 residues. The V gene lost 4 bases and the J gene lost 3 bases, with 15 bases spanning the gap. Looked up from germline, CDR1 is GTSNPN and CDR2 is SVGIG (reference sequence). The CDR3 reads CAWTRFGGDYGYTF. The CDR3 DNA follows: TGTGCCTGGACGAGGTTTGGCGGAGACTATGGCTACACCTTC.

The chain employs TRBV5-1 and TRBJ1-6; 8 positions agree with TRBD1. Losses at the gene ends were 0 bases for V and 11 bases for J; bases not matched to a gene: 4. Germline V gene lookup returns CDR1 SGHRS and CDR2 YFSETQ. The CDR3 has 14 residues. The CDR3 loop reads CASSLEQGGTPLHF. CDR3 sequence (DNA): TGCGCCAGCAGCTTGGAACAGGGGGGTACACCCCTCCACTTT. Full variable domain (rest looked up from reference TRBV5-1 and TRBJ1-6): KAGVTQTPRYLIKTRGQQVTLSCSPISGHRSVSWYQQTPGQGLQFLFEYFSETQRNKGNFPGRFSGRQFSNSRSEMNVSTLELGDSALYLCASSLEQGGTPLHFGNGTRLTVT.

The chain employs TRBV7-2 and TRBJ2-3, with TRBD2 matching 11 bases. V dropped 1 base and J dropped 3; count of bases not matched to a gene: 3. Germline V gene data show CDR1 as SGHTA and CDR2 as FQGNSA. The CDR3 contains 16 residues. CDR3 sequence (DNA): TGTGCCAGCAGCTTAGGGCTAGCGGGGGGTACAGATACGCAGTATTTT. This encodes CASSLGLAGGTDTQYF.

The rearrangement links TRBV2 to TRBJ1-1, with D possibly matching TRBD1 (5 bases). The germline gives CDR1 SNHLY, CDR2 FYNNEI. Trimming shortened V by 6 bases and J by 0 bases, and 8 bases separated the two germline ends. This CDR3 region has 13 residues. The CDR3 sequence is CASSRQLNTEAFF. The CDR3 coding sequence is TGTGCCAGCAGCAGACAGCTGAACACTGAAGCTTTCTTT. Full variable domain (remainder filled in from reference TRBV2 and TRBJ1-1): EPEVTQTPSHQVTQMGQEVILRCVPISNHLYFYWYRQILGQKVEFLVSFYNNEISEKSEIFDDQFSVERPDGSNFTLKIRSTKLEDSAMYFCASSRQLNTEAFFGQGTRLTVV.

The chain uses TRBV5-4 and TRBJ2-5; the match to TRBD1 covers 7 bases. The CDR3 is 15 amino acids. After removal of 4 bases from V and 3 bases from J, the junction contained 9 bases not matched to a gene. Germline V lookup: CDR1 SGHNT, CDR2 YYREEE (reference sequence). DNA of the CDR3: TGTGCCAGCAGCACGACAGGGAATCCCGAAGAGACCCAGTACTTC. It codes for CASSTTGNPEETQYF.

The rearrangement joins TRBV7-9 to TRBJ2-1, with 8 bases aligning to TRBD1. J was trimmed by 1 base and V by 3 bases; bases with no gene match: 5. The CDR3 contains 16 residues. CDR1 and CDR2 from the germline V gene are SEHNR and FQNEAQ (reference sequence). The CDR3 loop reads CASSLAQGASYNEQFF. CDR3 sequence (DNA): TGTGCCAGCAGCTTGGCCCAGGGGGCTTCCTACAATGAGCAGTTCTTC.

The rearrangement links TRBV7-9 to TRBJ1-1; D call uncertain. CDR1 is SEHNR, CDR2 FQNEAQ, per germline (reference sequence). The CDR3 length is 12 residues. The V end was cut by 1 base, the J end by 3 bases, with 3 bases between. This CDR3 reads CASSLVDTEAFF. The CDR3 nucleotides are TGTGCCAGCAGCTTAGTAGACACTGAAGCTTTCTTT.

This rearrangement joins TRBV11-2 to TRBJ2-7; tentatively, D is TRBD1 (7 bases). Germline V gene sequence: CDR1 SGHAT, CDR2 FQNNGV. The CDR3 spans 15 residues. V was pared by 5 bases and J by 7 bases, with 21 bases between. Here the CDR3 DNA reads TGTGCCAGCAGCCCGAGTAGCAGGGGGGAGAGGGAGCAGTACTTC. Residues: CASSPSSRGEREQYF. The complete variable domain, with remaining parts taken from reference TRBV11-2 and TRBJ2-7, reads EAGVAQSPRYKIIEKRQSVAFWCNPISGHATLYWYQQILGQGPKLLIQFQNNGVVDDSQLPKDRFSAERLKGVDSTLKIQPAKLEDSAVYLCASSPSSRGEREQYFGPGTRLTVT.